Detailed here is one T cell receptor beta chain. What it binds is not known. Regarding treatment: roughly ten-day PBMC culture with coronavirus spike peptide pools or control peptides (ViraFEST assay). Antigen-specific T cell expansion with peptide pools preceded TCR sequencing in the ViraFEST approach. The CDR3 runs to 15 residues. CDR1 is KGHDR, CDR2 SFDVKD, per germline. The ends lost 2 bases at V and 6 bases at J; junction bases unmatched: 3. The sample is drawn from a study of vaccination and CD4 T cells after COVID-19. The assay that was used to sequence DNA from cultured CD4+ T cells was the Oncomine TCR Beta short-read assay. After culture, CD4+ T cells served as the source for genomic DNA extraction. A single record per CDR3 protein comes from TCRdb applying MiXCR to the PCR reads. The table includes 11,000 to 15,000 distinct CDR3 sequences, about three fifths detected once.

Specimen: CD4+ T cells from blood, cultured in vitro. This sequence joins TRBV24-1 and TRBJ2-2; TRBD1 agrees at 9 bases. The source of this sequence is a human donor who had recovered from COVID-19. The CDR3 region has the DNA TGTGCCACCAGTGATTCCGGGACAGGGTCCGGGGAGCTGTTTTTT. Protein product: CATSDSGTGSGELFF.